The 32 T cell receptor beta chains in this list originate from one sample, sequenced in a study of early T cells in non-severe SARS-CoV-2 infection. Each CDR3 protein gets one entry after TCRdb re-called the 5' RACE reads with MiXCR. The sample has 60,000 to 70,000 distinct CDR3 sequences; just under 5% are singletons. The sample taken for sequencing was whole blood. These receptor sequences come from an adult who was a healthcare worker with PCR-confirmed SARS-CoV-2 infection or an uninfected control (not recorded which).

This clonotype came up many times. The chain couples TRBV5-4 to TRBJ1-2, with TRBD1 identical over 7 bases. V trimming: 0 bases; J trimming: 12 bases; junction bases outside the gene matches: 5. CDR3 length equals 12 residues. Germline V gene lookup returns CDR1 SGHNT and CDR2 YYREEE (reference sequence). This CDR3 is CASSLGQGIHTF. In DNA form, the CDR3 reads TGTGCCAGCAGCTTGGGACAGGGTATCCACACCTTC.

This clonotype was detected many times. The CDR3: CASSFPIQGKSVEQFF. The CDR3 coding sequence is TGTGCCAGCAGCTTTCCCATCCAGGGTAAGAGTGTTGAGCAGTTCTTC. V is TRBV7-8 and J is TRBJ2-1; tentatively, D is TRBD1 (5 bases). The CDR3 contains 16 residues. The germline V gene has CDR1 SGHVS and CDR2 FQNEAQ. The V and J ends lost 3 bases and 9 bases respectively, with 21 bases between them.

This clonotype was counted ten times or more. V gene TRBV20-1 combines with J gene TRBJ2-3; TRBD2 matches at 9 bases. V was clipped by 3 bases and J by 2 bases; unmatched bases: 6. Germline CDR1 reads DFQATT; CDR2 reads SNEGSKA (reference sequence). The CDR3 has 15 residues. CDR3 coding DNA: TGCAGTGCTAGGTTCGGCGGGGGGGCCACAGATACGCAGTATTTT. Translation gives CSARFGGGATDTQYF.

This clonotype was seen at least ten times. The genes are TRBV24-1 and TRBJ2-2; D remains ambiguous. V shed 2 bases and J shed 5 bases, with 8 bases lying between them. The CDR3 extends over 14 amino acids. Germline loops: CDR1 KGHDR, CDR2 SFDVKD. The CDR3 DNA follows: TGTGCCACCAGTGATTCGACTGATACCGGGGAGCTGTTTTTT. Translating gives CATSDSTDTGELFF.

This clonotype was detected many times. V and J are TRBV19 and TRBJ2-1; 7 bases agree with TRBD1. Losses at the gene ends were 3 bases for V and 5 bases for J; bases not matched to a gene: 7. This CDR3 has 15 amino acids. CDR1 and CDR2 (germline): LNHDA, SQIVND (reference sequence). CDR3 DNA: TGTGCCAGTAGTATTGTATTTGGGACAGACAATGAGCAGTTCTTC. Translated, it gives CASSIVFGTDNEQFF.

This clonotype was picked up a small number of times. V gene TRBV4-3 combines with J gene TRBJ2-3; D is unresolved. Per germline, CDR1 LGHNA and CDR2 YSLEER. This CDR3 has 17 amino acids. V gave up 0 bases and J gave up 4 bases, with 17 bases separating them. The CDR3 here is CASSQDTSVGYSDTQYF. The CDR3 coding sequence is TGCGCCAGCAGCCAAGATACGTCGGTTGGGTACTCAGATACGCAGTATTTT.

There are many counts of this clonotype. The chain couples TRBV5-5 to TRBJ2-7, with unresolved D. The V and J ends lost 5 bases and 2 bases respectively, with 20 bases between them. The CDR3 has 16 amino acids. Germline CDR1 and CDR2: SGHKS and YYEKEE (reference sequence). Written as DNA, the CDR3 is TGTGCCAGCAGTTCCCACCCGGGCCCTTCTCCCTACGAGCAGTACTTC. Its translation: CASSSHPGPSPYEQYF.

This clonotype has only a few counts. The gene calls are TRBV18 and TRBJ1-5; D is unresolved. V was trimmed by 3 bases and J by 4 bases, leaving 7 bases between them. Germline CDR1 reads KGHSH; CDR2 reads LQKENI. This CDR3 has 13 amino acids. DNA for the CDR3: TGTGCCAGCTCACCGGGCCCGAATCAGCCCCAGCATTTT. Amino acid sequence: CASSPGPNQPQHF. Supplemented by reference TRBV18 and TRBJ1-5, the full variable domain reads NAGVMQNPRHLVRRRGQEARLRCSPMKGHSHVYWYRQLPEEGLKFMVYLQKENIIDESGMPKERFSAEFPKEGPSILRIQQVVRGDSAAYFCASSPGPNQPQHFGDGTRLSIL.

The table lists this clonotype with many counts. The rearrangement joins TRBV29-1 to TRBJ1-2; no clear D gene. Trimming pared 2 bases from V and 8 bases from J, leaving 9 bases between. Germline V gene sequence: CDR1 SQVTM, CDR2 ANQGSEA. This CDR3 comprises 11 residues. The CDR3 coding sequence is TGCAGCGTTGAACTACGGGGAGGCTACACCTTC. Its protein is CSVELRGGYTF.

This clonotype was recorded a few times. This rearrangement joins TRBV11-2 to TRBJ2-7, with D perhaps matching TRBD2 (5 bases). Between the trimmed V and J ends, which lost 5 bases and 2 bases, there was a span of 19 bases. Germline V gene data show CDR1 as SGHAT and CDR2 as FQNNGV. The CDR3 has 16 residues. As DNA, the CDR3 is TGTGCCAGCAGCCCCCTCGGCCGGTCGGGAACCTACGAGCAGTACTTC. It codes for CASSPLGRSGTYEQYF.

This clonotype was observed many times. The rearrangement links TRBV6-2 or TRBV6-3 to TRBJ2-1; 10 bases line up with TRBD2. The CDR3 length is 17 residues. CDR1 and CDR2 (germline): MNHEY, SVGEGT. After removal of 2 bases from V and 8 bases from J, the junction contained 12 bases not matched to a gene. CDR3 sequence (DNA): TGTGCCAGCAGTTACGAGGCTAGCGGGGGAGGTAGGGATGAGCAGTTCTTC. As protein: CASSYEASGGGRDEQFF.

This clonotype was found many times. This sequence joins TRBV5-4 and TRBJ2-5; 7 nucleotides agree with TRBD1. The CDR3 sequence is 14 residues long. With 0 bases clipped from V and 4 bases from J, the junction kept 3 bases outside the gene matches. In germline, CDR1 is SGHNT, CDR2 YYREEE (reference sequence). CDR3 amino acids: CASSLARGTETQYF. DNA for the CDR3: TGTGCCAGCAGCTTGGCCAGGGGGACAGAGACCCAGTACTTC.

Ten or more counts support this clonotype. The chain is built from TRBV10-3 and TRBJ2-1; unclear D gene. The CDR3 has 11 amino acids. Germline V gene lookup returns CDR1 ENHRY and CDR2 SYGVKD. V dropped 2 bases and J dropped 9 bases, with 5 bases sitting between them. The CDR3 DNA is TGTGCCATCAGTGAGGGTCCTGAGCAGTTCTTC. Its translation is CAISEGPEQFF.

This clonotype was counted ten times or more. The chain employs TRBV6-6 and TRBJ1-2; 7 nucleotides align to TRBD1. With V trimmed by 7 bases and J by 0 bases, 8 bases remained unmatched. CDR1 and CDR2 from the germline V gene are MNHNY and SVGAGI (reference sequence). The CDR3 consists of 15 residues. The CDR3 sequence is CASTLTGTANYGYTF. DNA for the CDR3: TGTGCCAGCACCCTTACGGGGACAGCTAACTATGGCTACACCTTC.

The CDR3 region has the DNA TGTGCCAGCACCCGAAGCGGCTACAGCCAAGAGACCCAGTACTTC. This sequence encodes CASTRSGYSQETQYF. The chain employs TRBV7-2 and TRBJ2-5; maybe TRBD2 (5 bases). This CDR3 has 15 residues. Trimming took off 7 bases at V and 1 base at J, with 16 bases between the two ends. Germline assignment: CDR1 SGHTA and CDR2 FQGNSA.

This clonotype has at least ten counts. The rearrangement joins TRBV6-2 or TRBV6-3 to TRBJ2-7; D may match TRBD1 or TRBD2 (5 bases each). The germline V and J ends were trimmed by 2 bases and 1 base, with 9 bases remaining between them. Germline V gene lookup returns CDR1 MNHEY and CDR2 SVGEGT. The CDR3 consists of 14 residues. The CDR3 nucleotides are TGTGCCAGCAGTTACGGGGGACGGTCCTACGAGCAGTACTTC. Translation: CASSYGGRSYEQYF.

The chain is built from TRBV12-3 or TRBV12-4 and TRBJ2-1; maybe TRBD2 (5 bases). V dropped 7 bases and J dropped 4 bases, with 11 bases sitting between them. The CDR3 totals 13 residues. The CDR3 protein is CASTPGLYNEQFF. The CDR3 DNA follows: TGTGCCAGCACCCCTGGACTTTACAATGAGCAGTTCTTC.

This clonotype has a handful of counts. The CDR3 DNA sequence: TGTGCCAGCAGTACCTGGGCGGGGCCCCAGCATTTT. Translation: CASSTWAGPQHF. The rearrangement uses TRBV25-1 and TRBJ1-5, with D unclear. The CDR3 spans 12 residues. Trimming shortened V by 5 bases and J by 9 bases, and 11 bases separated the two germline ends. Germline V gives CDR1 MGHDK, CDR2 SYGVNS.

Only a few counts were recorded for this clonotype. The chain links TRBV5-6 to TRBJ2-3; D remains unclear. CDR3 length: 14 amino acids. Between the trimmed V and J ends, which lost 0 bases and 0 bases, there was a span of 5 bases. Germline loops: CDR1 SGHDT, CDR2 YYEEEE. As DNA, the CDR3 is TGTGCCAGCAGCTTGGCCTTGAGCACAGATACGCAGTATTTT. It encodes CASSLALSTDTQYF. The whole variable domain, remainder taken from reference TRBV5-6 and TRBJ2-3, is DAGVTQSPTHLIKTRGQQVTLRCSPKSGHDTVSWYQQALGQGPQFIFQYYEEEERQRGNFPDRFSGHQFPNYSSELNVNALLLGDSALYLCASSLALSTDTQYFGPGTRLTVL.

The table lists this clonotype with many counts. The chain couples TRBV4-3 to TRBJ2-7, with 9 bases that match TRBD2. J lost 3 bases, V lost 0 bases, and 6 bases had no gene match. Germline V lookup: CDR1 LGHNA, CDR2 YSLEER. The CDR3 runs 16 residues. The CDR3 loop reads CASSQEKTSGYYEQYF. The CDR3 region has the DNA TGCGCCAGCAGCCAAGAAAAGACTAGCGGTTACTACGAGCAGTACTTC.

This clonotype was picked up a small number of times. The CDR3 nucleotides are TGCGCCAGCAGCACGGACAGACTCTATGGCTACACCTTC. Its translation: CASSTDRLYGYTF. The V call is TRBV5-1, the J call TRBJ1-2, with a weak D call TRBD1 (6 bases). The germline CDR1 and CDR2 sequences are SGHRS and YFSETQ. CDR3 length equals 13 residues. Trimming removed 4 bases at V and 4 bases at J, with 11 bases between.

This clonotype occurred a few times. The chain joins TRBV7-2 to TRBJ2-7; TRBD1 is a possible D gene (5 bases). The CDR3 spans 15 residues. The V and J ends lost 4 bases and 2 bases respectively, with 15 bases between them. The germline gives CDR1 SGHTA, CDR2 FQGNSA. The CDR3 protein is CASSWETGHTYEQYF. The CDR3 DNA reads TGTGCCAGCAGCTGGGAAACAGGCCATACCTACGAGCAGTACTTC.

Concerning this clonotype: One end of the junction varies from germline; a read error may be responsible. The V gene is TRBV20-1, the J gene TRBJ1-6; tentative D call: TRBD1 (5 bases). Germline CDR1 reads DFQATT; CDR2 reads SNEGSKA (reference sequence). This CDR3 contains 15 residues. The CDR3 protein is CSARPDTPYNSPLHF. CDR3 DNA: TGCAGTGCTAGGCCGGACACTCCGTATAATTCACCCCTCCATTTT.

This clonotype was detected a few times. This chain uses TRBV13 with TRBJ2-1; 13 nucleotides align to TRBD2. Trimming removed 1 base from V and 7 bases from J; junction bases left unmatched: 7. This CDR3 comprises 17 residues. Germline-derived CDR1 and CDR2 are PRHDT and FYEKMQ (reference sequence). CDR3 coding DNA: TGTGCCAGCAGCTTAGTGACTAGCGGGAGGAACGAGAATGAGCAGTTCTTC. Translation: CASSLVTSGRNENEQFF. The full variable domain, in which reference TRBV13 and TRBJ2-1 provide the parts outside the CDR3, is AAGVIQSPRHLIKEKRETATLKCYPIPRHDTVYWYQQGPGQDPQFLISFYEKMQSDKGSIPDRFSAQQFSDYHSELNMSSLELGDSALYFCASSLVTSGRNENEQFFGPGTRLTVL.

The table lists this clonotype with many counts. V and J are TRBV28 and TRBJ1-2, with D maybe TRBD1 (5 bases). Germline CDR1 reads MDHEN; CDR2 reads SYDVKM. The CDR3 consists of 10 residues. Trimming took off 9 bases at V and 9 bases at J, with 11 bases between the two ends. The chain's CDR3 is CASKDIRYTF. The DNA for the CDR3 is TGTGCCAGTAAGGACATTCGCTACACCTTC.

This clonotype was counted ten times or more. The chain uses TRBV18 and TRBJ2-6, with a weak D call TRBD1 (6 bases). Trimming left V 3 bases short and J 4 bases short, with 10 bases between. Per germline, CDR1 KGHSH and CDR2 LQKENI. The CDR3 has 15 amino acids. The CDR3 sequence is CASSPMGAGANVLTF. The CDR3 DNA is TGTGCCAGCTCACCGATGGGGGCCGGGGCCAACGTCCTGACTTTC.

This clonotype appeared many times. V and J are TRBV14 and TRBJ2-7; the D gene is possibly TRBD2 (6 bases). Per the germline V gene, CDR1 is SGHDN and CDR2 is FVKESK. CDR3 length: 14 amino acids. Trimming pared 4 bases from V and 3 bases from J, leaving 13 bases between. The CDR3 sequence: CASSRDFDFYEQYF. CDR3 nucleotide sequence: TGTGCCAGCAGCCGGGACTTCGATTTCTACGAGCAGTACTTC. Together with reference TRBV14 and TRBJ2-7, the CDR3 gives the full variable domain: EAGVTQFPSHSVIEKGQTVTLRCDPISGHDNLYWYRRVMGKEIKFLLHFVKESKQDESGMPNNRFLAERTGGTYSTLKVQPAELEDSGVYFCASSRDFDFYEQYFGPGTRLTVT.

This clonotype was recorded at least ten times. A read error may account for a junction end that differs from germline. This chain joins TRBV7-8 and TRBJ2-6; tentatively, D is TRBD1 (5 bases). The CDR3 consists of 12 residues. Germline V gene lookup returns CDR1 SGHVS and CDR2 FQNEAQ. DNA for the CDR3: TGTGCCAGCAGCAACCTGGGGCAAGACCAGGTTTTC. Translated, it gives CASSNLGQDQVF.

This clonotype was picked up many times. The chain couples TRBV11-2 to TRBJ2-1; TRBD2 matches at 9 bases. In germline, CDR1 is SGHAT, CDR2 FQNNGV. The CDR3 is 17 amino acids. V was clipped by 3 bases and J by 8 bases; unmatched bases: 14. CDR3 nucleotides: TGTGCCAGCAGCTTCCCCTTTACGGCGGGAGGGCCTTATGAGCAGTTCTTC. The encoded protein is CASSFPFTAGGPYEQFF.

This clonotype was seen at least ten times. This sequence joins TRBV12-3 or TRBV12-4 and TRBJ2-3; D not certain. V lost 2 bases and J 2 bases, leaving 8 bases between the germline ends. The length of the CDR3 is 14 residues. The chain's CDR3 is CASSLSPVTDTQYF. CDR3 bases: TGTGCCAGCAGTTTAAGTCCAGTCACAGATACGCAGTATTTT.

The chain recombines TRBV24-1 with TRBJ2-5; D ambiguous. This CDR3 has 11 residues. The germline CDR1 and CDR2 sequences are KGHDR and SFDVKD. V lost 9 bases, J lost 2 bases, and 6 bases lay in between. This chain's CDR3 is CATPQQETQYF. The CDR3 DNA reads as TGTGCCACCCCGCAGCAAGAGACCCAGTACTTC.

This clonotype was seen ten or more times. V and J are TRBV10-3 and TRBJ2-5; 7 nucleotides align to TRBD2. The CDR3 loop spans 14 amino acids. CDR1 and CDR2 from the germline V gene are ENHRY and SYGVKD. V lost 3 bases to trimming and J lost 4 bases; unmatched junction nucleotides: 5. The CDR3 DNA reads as TGTGCCATCAGTGACTCGGGCGGGAGAGAGACCCAGTACTTC. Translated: CAISDSGGRETQYF.